This T cell receptor beta chain was found in a study of cytomegalovirus exposure and HLA in healthy donors. Study information: An early release of data contained some 80 million unique TCRs, which came from HLA-typed donors. In terms of ancestry, the Caucasian-associated cluster contained 80% to 90% of the 350 to 450 genotyped donors.

Broader study findings: Excluded were some V segments that proved indistinguishable, including TRBV6-2 and TRBV6-3.

PCR primers comprised 60 Vbeta and 13 Jbeta primers. TCRdb's copy holds only in-frame clones and misses some; the assay was immunoSEQ multiplex PCR. Of about 150,000 clones in the sample, approximately 80% were seen once. On this clone: Its matching antigen is unknown.

This CDR3 has 17 amino acids. Germline CDR1 and CDR2: SGHNT and YYREEE (reference sequence). Trimming left V 2 bases short and J 12 bases short, with 27 bases between. The clonotype was recovered from a woman between 50 and 59 years old in good health and CMV-seropositive. The rearrangement links TRBV5-4 to TRBJ2-1, with D possibly TRBD2 on 8 matching bases. The sequencing input was PBMCs. The CDR3 region is CASSLPNAGGQVRGQFF. The DNA of the CDR3 is TGTGCCAGCAGCTTACCCAATGCGGGAGGACAGGTTAGGGGGCAGTTCTTC.